Described below is a single T cell receptor (beta chain) sequence and its context. Authors' processing steps: Amplification of reference gene primers provided the estimated nucleated cell counts. TCRdb's copy holds only in-frame clones and misses some; the assay was immunoSEQ multiplex PCR. V and J calls and clone size follow that table, whereas D and trimming were derived from the DNA. The top ten clones hold 12% of a sample with roughly 81,000 clones, approximately 89% of them seen once. This CDR3 contains 15 residues. The germline gives CDR1 SGHTA, CDR2 FQGNSA. J was trimmed by 10 bases and V by 6 bases; bases with no gene match: 13. This specimen belongs to a study of blood T cell repertoires in COVID-19. The overall study: The United States, Italy and Spain supplied acute and convalescent COVID-19 samples. PBMCs, B-cell-depleted T cells, or T cells were the source of the cDNA or gDNA that made up the material.

Source material: peripheral blood. The sequence came from a man aged 65 to 79 with active or convalescent COVID-19. J is TRBJ2-1 and V is TRBV7-2; 9 bases map to TRBD2. Here the CDR3 reads CASRNSGGGNGEQFF. The CDR3, as DNA: TGTGCCAGCAGAAATAGCGGGGGAGGTAATGGCGAGCAGTTCTTC. Drawing the rest from reference TRBV7-2 and TRBJ2-1, the complete variable domain is GAGVSQSPSNKVTEKGKDVELRCDPISGHTALYWYRQSLGQGLEFLIYFQGNSAPDKSGLPSDRFSAERTGGSVSTLTIQRTQQEDSAVYLCASRNSGGGNGEQFFGPGTRLTVL.